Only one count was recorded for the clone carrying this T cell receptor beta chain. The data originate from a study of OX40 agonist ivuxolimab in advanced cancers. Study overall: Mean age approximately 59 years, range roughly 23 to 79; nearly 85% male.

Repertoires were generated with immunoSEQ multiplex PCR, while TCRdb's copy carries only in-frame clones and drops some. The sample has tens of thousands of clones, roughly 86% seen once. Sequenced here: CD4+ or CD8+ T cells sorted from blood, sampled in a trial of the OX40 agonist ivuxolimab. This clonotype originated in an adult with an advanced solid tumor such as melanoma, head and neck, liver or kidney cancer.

CDR3 loop: CASSLRTGGDTEAFF. CDR3 DNA: TGTGCCAGCAGCCTCAGGACAGGAGGGGACACTGAAGCTTTCTTT. This rearrangement joins TRBV7-2 to TRBJ1-1; TRBD1 matches 7 bases. The CDR3 is 15 amino acids. Germline CDR1 reads SGHTA; CDR2 reads FQGNSA. V shed 5 bases and J 3 bases; nucleotides not matched to a gene: 9.